Listed below are T cell receptor beta chains from one sample, sequenced in a study of cytomegalovirus exposure and HLA in healthy donors. TCRdb's table, derived via immunoSEQ multiplex PCR, lists solely in-frame clones and lacks some. The sample consists of 180,000 or so clones, around nine tenths of them appearing once. Specimen: PBMCs. The origin of the receptors is a man aged 18-30 years in good health and CMV-seropositive. CDR3s include the opening cysteine and the closing phenylalanine or tryptophan. Fields, in order: V gene, J gene, CDR3 protein.

TRBV11-1	TRBJ2-3	CASSLGLAGSTDTQYF
TRBV6-4	TRBJ2-3	CASSLGVPNTQYF
TRBV7-2	TRBJ2-7	CASSPGTLAYEQYF
TRBV6-5	TRBJ2-7	CASSYHRDSSYEQYF
TRBV18	TRBJ1-1	CASSQTPMSGGNTEAFF
TRBV27	TRBJ2-1	CASRYLAGQPHEQFF
TRBV13	TRBJ2-2	CASSPDLQLNTGELFF
TRBV6-6	TRBJ2-2	CASTASGGELFF
TRBV6-1	TRBJ2-6	CASSLDNSGANVLTF
TRBV4-2	TRBJ1-1	CASSQVTSLGGEAFF
TRBV7-2	TRBJ2-1	CASSLGGLVGQFF
TRBV5-1	TRBJ1-1	CASSQTVGNTEAFF
TRBV6-1	TRBJ2-3	CASSWAGRADTQYF
TRBV29-1	TRBJ2-5	CSVVDYQETQYF
TRBV18	TRBJ1-3	CASSPRGISGNTIYF
TRBV5-6	TRBJ2-1	CASSWGQYTVEQFF
TRBV29-1	TRBJ2-7	CSVEIFGTVSYEQYF
TRBV7-9	TRBJ1-3	CASSLGTSDGNTIYF
TRBV9	TRBJ1-1	CASRSGTGIEAFF
TRBV15	TRBJ1-2	CATSSKPDIDYGYTF
TRBV5-1	TRBJ2-2	CASSPPGSYTGELFF
TRBV7-8	TRBJ1-2	CAIGGTGGVGGYTF
TRBV5-6	TRBJ2-3	CASSSIGLAGGLSDTQYF
TRBV28	TRBJ2-1	CASGGEDVGYNEQFF
TRBV7-9	TRBJ2-1	CASSSVEQFF
TRBV29-1	TRBJ2-3	CSVDAFPGGNSEYDTQYF
TRBV9	TRBJ1-6	CASSVEGVGSPLHF
TRBV9	TRBJ2-7	CASSASSGGLSYEQYF
TRBV9	TRBJ2-2	CASSVTSTGELFF
TRBV7-9	TRBJ1-3	CASSSMAWEESEAIYF
TRBV14	TRBJ1-2	CASSQEWRGARAGYTF
TRBV4-1	TRBJ1-3	CASSQEQFSGNTIYF
TRBV2	TRBJ2-3	CASQGLAGTHTQYF
TRBV28	TRBJ2-5	CASSRLVQETQYF
TRBV10-2	TRBJ2-1	CAPKGRYDNEQFF
TRBV7-9	TRBJ2-1	CASSSPPRNEQFF
TRBV9	TRBJ1-2	CASRETGGGNGYTF
TRBV6-4	TRBJ2-2	CASSDSSRAGSGELFF
TRBV18	TRBJ2-7	CASSPTGQEQYF
TRBV27	TRBJ1-4	CASSSGTGRVEKLFF